This TCR beta chain derives from a study of T cells in Graves' hyperthyroidism and ophthalmopathy. General study points: Most clonotypes expanded in the thyroid (above 0.001) were also present in blood.

There were TCR beta CDR3 regions amplified from RNA transcripts. In the first-round RT-PCR of the TCR CDR3, the HTBI primer set was used. From the multiplex PCR reads, TCRdb called clonotypes with MiXCR, one entry per CDR3 protein. This table has some 570,000 distinct CDR3 sequences, around 14% appearing once. Germline V lookup: CDR1 GTSNPN, CDR2 SVGIG (reference sequence). The CDR3 has 12 residues. Trimming at V came to 4 bases and at J to 12 bases, leaving 7 bases not matched to a gene. This clonotype showed up many times. Its antigen is undetermined. The chain links TRBV30 to TRBJ2-1; 9 nucleotides agree with TRBD2. Specimen: blood. This TCR came from a woman aged 18-30 years with Graves' ophthalmopathy. This chain's CDR3 is CAWTHSGSGQFF. Here the CDR3 DNA reads TGTGCCTGGACCCATAGCGGGAGTGGGCAGTTCTTC.